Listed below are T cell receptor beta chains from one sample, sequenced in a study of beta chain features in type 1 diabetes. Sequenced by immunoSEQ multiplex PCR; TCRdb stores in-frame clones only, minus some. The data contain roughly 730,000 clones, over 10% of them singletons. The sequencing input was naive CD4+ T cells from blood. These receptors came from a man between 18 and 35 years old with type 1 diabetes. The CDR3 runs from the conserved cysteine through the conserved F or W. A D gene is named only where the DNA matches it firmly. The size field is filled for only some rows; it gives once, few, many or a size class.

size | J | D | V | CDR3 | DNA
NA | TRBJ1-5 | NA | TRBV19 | CASSRTPDQPQHF | TGTGCCAGTAGTCGGACACCTGATCAGCCCCAGCATTTT
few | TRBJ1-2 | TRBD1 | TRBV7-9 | CASSPHGQELYGYTF | TGTGCCAGCAGTCCTCATGGACAGGAGTTATATGGCTACACCTTC
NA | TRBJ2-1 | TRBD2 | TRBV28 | CASSFPAQRGPVGEQFF | TGTGCCAGCAGTTTCCCCGCCCAGCGGGGGCCCGTCGGTGAGCAGTTCTTC
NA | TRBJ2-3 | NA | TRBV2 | CASSSHTDTQYF | TGTGCCAGCAGTTCCCACACAGATACGCAGTATTTT
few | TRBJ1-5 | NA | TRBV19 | CASSIPGRVPNQPQHF | TGTGCCAGTAGTATCCCCGGACGGGTTCCCAATCAGCCCCAGCATTTT
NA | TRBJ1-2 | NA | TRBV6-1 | CASSLSGPNYGYTF | TGTGCCAGCAGTCTCTCGGGACCGAACTATGGCTACACCTTC
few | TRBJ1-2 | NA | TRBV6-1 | CASRSTVNYGYTF | TGTGCCAGCCGATCGACAGTCAACTATGGCTACACCTTC
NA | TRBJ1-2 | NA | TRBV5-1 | CASSSRDTDGYTF | TGCGCCAGCAGCTCGCGGGACACGGATGGCTACACCTTC
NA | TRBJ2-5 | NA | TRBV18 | CASSSGETQYF | TGTGCCAGCTCCTCCGGGGAGACCCAGTACTTC
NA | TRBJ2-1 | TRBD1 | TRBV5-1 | CASSPGQVRPYNEQFF | TGCGCCAGCAGCCCCGGACAGGTCCGACCTTACAATGAGCAGTTCTTC
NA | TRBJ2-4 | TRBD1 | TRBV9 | CASSAEDRIQYF | TGTGCCAGCAGCGCAGAGGACAGGATTCAGTACTTC
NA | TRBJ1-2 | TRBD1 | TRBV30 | CAWSVRQGTNYGYTF | TGTGCCTGGAGTGTACGACAGGGAACCAACTATGGCTACACCTTC
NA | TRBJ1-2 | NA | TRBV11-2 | CASSLRAGPNYGYTF | TGTGCCAGCAGCTTACGGGCAGGGCCTAACTATGGCTACACCTTC
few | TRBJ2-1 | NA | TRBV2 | CASSEAPWSSYNEQFF | TGTGCCAGCAGTGAAGCGCCCTGGTCTTCCTACAATGAGCAGTTCTTC
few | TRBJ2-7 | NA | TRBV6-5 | CASSYSRTNHEQYF | TGTGCCAGCAGTTACTCGAGGACCAACCACGAGCAGTACTTC
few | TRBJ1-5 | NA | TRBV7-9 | CASSLARGQAGNQPQHF | TGTGCCAGCAGCTTAGCAAGGGGACAAGCGGGTAATCAGCCCCAGCATTTT
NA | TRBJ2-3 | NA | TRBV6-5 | CASRSWGSDTQYF | TGTGCCAGCAGGTCATGGGGTTCAGATACGCAGTATTTT
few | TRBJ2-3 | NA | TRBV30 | CAWSVRGTDTQYF | TGTGCCTGGAGTGTAAGAGGTACAGATACGCAGTATTTT
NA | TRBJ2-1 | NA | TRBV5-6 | CASSLQGIYNEQFF | TGTGCCAGCAGCTTGCAGGGTATCTACAATGAGCAGTTCTTC
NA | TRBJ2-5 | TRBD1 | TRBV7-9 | CASSSWTGGETQYF | TGTGCCAGCAGCTCTTGGACAGGGGGAGAGACCCAGTACTTC
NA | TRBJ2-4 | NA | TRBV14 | CASSSARMLAKNIQYF | TGTGCCAGCAGCTCCGCCCGTATGCTAGCCAAAAACATTCAGTACTTC
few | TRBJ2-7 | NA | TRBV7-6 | CASSHEGQSYEQYF | TGTGCCAGCAGCCACGAAGGACAGAGCTACGAGCAGTACTTC
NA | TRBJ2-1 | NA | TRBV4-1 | CASSQEEVYNEQFF | TGCGCCAGCAGCCAAGAGGAGGTTTACAATGAGCAGTTCTTC
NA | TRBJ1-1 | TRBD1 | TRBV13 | CASSRGRYTEAFF | TGTGCCAGCAGCAGGGGGCGATACACTGAAGCTTTCTTT
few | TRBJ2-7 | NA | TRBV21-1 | CASSKRRYPQGADEQYF | TGTGCCAGCAGCAAAAGGCGGTATCCCCAGGGGGCCGACGAGCAGTACTTC
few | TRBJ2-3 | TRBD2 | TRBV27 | CASSMTSGASDTQYF | TGTGCCAGCAGCATGACTAGCGGGGCCTCAGATACGCAGTATTTT
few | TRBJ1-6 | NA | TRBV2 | CASSEGPGINSPLHF | TGTGCCAGCAGTGAAGGCCCGGGGATCAACTCACCCCTCCACTTT
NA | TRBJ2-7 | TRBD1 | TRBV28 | CASSTPGQGAGEQYF | TGTGCCAGCAGTACGCCGGGACAGGGGGCGGGGGAGCAGTACTTC
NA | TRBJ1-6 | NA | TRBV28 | CASSSGIQLYNSPLHF | TGTGCCAGCAGTTCTGGTATACAGCTGTATAATTCACCCCTCCACTTT
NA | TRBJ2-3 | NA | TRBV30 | CAWGRQITDTQYF | TGTGCCTGGGGACGACAGATCACAGATACGCAGTATTTT
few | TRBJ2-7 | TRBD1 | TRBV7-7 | CASSLADRVSDYEQYF | TGTGCTAGCAGCTTAGCCGACAGGGTGTCCGACTACGAGCAGTACTTC
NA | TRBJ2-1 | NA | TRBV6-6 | CASSRQAGSYNEQFF | TGTGCCAGCAGCCGGCAAGCGGGCTCCTACAATGAGCAGTTCTTC
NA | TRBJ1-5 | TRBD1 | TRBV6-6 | CASSRETGGDQPQHF | TGTGCCAGCAGTCGGGAGACAGGGGGAGATCAGCCCCAGCATTTT
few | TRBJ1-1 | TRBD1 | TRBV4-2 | CASSQEHRGDTEAFF | TGTGCCAGCAGCCAAGAGCACAGGGGTGACACTGAAGCTTTCTTT
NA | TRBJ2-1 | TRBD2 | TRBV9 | CASSVGLAGYNEQFF | TGTGCCAGCAGCGTCGGACTAGCGGGGTACAATGAGCAGTTCTTC
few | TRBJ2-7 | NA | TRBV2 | CASRESGASSSYEQYF | TGTGCCAGCAGGGAATCAGGGGCCTCTAGCTCCTACGAGCAGTACTTC
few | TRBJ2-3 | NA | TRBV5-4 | CASSLAALLTDTQYF | TGTGCCAGCAGCTTGGCCGCCCTCTTAACAGATACGCAGTATTTT
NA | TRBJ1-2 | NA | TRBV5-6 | CASSPTLAYGYTF | TGTGCCAGCAGCCCCACCCTGGCGTATGGCTACACCTTC
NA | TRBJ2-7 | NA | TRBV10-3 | CAISVEQDEQYF | TGTGCCATCAGTGTGGAACAGGACGAGCAGTACTTC
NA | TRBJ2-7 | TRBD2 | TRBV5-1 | CASSFSGEGYEQYF | TGCGCCAGCAGCTTTAGCGGGGAAGGGTACGAGCAGTACTTC
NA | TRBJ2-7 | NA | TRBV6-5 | CASKKGRQGYEQYF | TGTGCCAGCAAAAAGGGAAGGCAAGGCTACGAGCAGTACTTC
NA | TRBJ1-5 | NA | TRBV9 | CASSAKGESNQPQHF | TGTGCCAGCAGCGCCAAGGGGGAGAGTAATCAGCCCCAGCATTTT
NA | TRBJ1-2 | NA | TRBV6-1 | CASSGAVTGFMDGYTF | TGTGCCAGCAGTGGTGCTGTCACAGGGTTCATGGATGGCTACACCTTC
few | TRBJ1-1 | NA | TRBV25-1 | CASCKTGNTEAFF | TGTGCCAGCTGTAAGACGGGGAACACTGAAGCTTTCTTT
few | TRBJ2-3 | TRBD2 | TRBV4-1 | CASSQTSTSGGTDTQYF | TGCGCCAGCAGCCAGACCTCCACTAGCGGGGGCACAGATACGCAGTATTTT
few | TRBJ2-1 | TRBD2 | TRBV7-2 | CASTQGRASGGLDEQFF | TGTGCCAGCACCCAGGGAAGGGCTAGCGGGGGTTTGGATGAGCAGTTCTTC
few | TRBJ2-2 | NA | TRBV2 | CASSVGPTNTGELFF | TGTGCCAGCAGTGTTGGACCCACCAACACCGGGGAGCTGTTTTTT
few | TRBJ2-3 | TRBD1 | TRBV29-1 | CSVERGQGADTQYF | TGCAGCGTTGAACGAGGGCAGGGGGCAGATACGCAGTATTTT
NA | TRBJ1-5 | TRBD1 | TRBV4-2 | CASSRVQGTGNQPQHF | TGTGCCAGCAGCCGGGTACAGGGGACTGGCAATCAGCCCCAGCATTTT
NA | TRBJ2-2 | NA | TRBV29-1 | CSVEVGSGGTGELFF | TGCAGCGTTGAAGTAGGCAGCGGAGGCACCGGGGAGCTGTTTTTT
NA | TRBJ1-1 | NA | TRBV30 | CAWINPAGTSRNTEAFF | TGTGCCTGGATCAATCCGGCAGGGACTAGCCGGAACACTGAAGCTTTCTTT
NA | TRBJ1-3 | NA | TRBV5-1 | CASSSRGSGSGNTIYF | TGCGCCAGCAGCTCTCGGGGCAGCGGCTCTGGAAACACCATATATTTT
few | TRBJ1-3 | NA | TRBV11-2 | CASSTAVGQILGNTIYF | TGTGCCAGCAGCACGGCAGTCGGGCAGATCCTTGGAAACACCATATATTTT